The 8 T cell receptor beta chains presented below share a single source sample, sequenced in a study of T-cell reconstitution after alpha-beta-depleted transplantation in children. Library preparation (for TCRbeta) was performed with unique molecular identifiers. TCRdb ran MiXCR on the PCR reads and lists one entry per CDR3 protein. The sample records about 580,000 distinct CDR3 sequences, 20% to 25% being singletons. The source material was PBMCs, mostly from graft donor cells, sampled 360 days after TCRalphabeta/CD19-depleted stem cell transplant. These receptors all stem from a boy under three years old who had a stem cell transplant for acute myeloid leukemia, so the T cells may come from the graft donor.

The sample holds a few counts of this clonotype. The chain has TRBV5-1 and TRBJ1-1; 7 positions agree with TRBD1. The CDR3 length is 15 residues. Germline V lookup: CDR1 SGHRS, CDR2 YFSETQ. Germline trimming cut 4 bases from V and 3 bases from J; bases unmatched to any gene: 9. The CDR3 protein is CASSPRQGRDTEAFF. Written as DNA, the CDR3 is TGCGCCAGCAGCCCAAGACAGGGTAGGGACACTGAAGCTTTCTTT.

The sample holds many counts of this clonotype. The V gene is TRBV20-1, the J gene TRBJ2-3; no definite D call. Per germline, CDR1 DFQATT and CDR2 SNEGSKA (reference sequence). The CDR3 spans 16 residues. Deletions cut 6 bases from V and 0 bases from J, with 19 bases between. DNA for the CDR3: TGCAGTGCAACACTCCCTCGGGTATACAGCACAGATACGCAGTATTTT. This translates into CSATLPRVYSTDTQYF.

This clonotype was counted at least ten times. This chain joins TRBV20-1 and TRBJ2-7, with D possibly being TRBD1 (5 bases). The length of the CDR3 is 14 residues. Germline CDR1 is DFQATT and CDR2 is SNEGSKA (reference sequence). Trimming removed 3 bases from V and 0 bases from J, with 12 bases in between. In DNA form, the CDR3 reads TGCAGTGCTAGCCTCCGCAGGGACTCCTACGAGCAGTACGTC. Translation: CSASLRRDSYEQYV.

This clonotype has only a few counts. V is TRBV7-2 and J is TRBJ2-5; 8 positions match TRBD1. Trimming removed 4 bases from V and 7 bases from J; junction bases left unmatched: 8. CDR1 is SGHTA and CDR2 is FQGNSA in the germline V gene. The CDR3 has 14 amino acids. Written as DNA, the CDR3 is TGTGCCAGCAGCTCGGACAGGGATATCGGGACCCAGTACTTC. Translating it yields CASSSDRDIGTQYF.

This clonotype was recorded at least ten times. The chain couples TRBV20-1 to TRBJ2-5; 9 bases are shared with TRBD2. The V segment lost 3 bases and the J segment 4 bases; nucleotides outside the gene matches: 9. Germline CDR1 is DFQATT and CDR2 is SNEGSKA (reference sequence). The CDR3 has 15 residues. CDR3 region: CSASRLAGSGETQYF. The CDR3 bases are TGCAGTGCTAGCAGGCTAGCGGGGTCGGGAGAGACCCAGTACTTC.

The chain uses TRBV25-1 and TRBJ2-1; 7 nucleotides line up with TRBD1. Germline V gene sequence: CDR1 MGHDK, CDR2 SYGVNS. The CDR3 is 13 residues long. V trimming: 3 bases; J trimming: 6 bases; junction bases outside the gene matches: 2. The CDR3 spells CASSDRGINEQFF. The CDR3 DNA sequence: TGTGCCAGCAGTGACAGGGGGATCAATGAGCAGTTCTTC.

The table lists this clonotype with many counts. V is TRBV2 and J is TRBJ2-7; D is possibly TRBD2 (6 bases). The CDR3 is 15 amino acids. Germline values: CDR1 SNHLY, CDR2 FYNNEI. Between the trimmed V and J ends, which lost 0 bases and 3 bases, there was a span of 12 bases. The CDR3 nucleotides read TGTGCCAGCAGTGAAGCGCTTCGGCGGGGCTACGAGCAGTACGTC. It codes for CASSEALRRGYEQYV.

The gene calls are TRBV7-3 and TRBJ2-1, with 10 bases matching TRBD2. The CDR3 extends over 21 amino acids. CDR1 is SGHTA, CDR2 FQGTGA, per germline. V gave up 1 base and J gave up 0 bases; unmatched junction bases: 15. The CDR3 nucleotides are TGTGCCAGCAGCTTAAGGCCCAGCGGGGGGGCCACTAGCAGCTCCTACAATGAGCAGTTCTTC. The encoded protein is CASSLRPSGGATSSSYNEQFF.